These T cell receptor beta chains were read from a single sample in a study of T-cell reconstitution after alpha-beta-depleted transplantation in children. TCRdb re-analysed the PCR reads in MiXCR, keeping a single row per CDR3 protein. The sample lists roughly 220,000 distinct CDR3 sequences, 8.4% occurring once. The starting material was PBMCs, mostly from graft donor cells, obtained 360 days after TCRalphabeta/CD19-depleted stem cell transplant. These receptors were taken from a male patient between 2 and 15 years old who had a stem cell transplant for acute myeloid leukemia, so the T cells may come from the graft donor. The CDR3 runs from the conserved cysteine through the conserved F or W. The order of the fields is clone size, D gene, V gene, J gene, CDR3 DNA, CDR3 protein. The D gene is left open where the match is weak. Clone size is stated in some rows and not others, as once, few, many or a class when expanded.

.	.	TRBV15	TRBJ1-1	TGTGCCACCAGCAGAGAGGGCACTGAAGCTTTCTTT	CATSREGTEAFF
many	.	TRBV29-1	TRBJ2-7	TGCAGCGTTGAAGCGTCCTACGAGCAGTACTTC	CSVEASYEQYF
many	.	TRBV7-9	TRBJ1-6	TGTGCCAGCAGCCCGATAAATGTTGGACTGTCTAATTCACCCCTCCACTTT	CASSPINVGLSNSPLHF
.	TRBD2	TRBV12-3/TRBV12-4	TRBJ2-2	TGTGCCAGCAGTCCGGGACTAGCGGGAGCGATCGGGGAGCTGTTTTTT	CASSPGLAGAIGELFF
.	TRBD2	TRBV11-2	TRBJ2-5	TGTGCCAGCAGCCGCAGGACTAGCGGGGGCCGTAAGTTTTACCAAGAGACCCAGTACTTC	CASSRRTSGGRKFYQETQYF
few	TRBD2	TRBV20-1	TRBJ2-7	TGCAGTGCTAGAGGACTAGCGTTCTCCTACGAGCAGTACTTC	CSARGLAFSYEQYF
many	TRBD2	TRBV29-1	TRBJ2-7	TGCAGCGTTGAGGGTGGACTAGCGGGGTTCTACGAGCAGTACTTC	CSVEGGLAGFYEQYF
.	.	TRBV5-6	TRBJ2-1	TGTGCCAGCAGCTTGCTTGGGCTAAGGGACTCCCTCAATGAGCAGTTCTTC	CASSLLGLRDSLNEQFF
many	TRBD2	TRBV7-9	TRBJ2-2	TGTGCCAGCAGCTTACCTGGGACTAGCGGGAGTCCCGGGGAGCTGTTTTTT	CASSLPGTSGSPGELFF
few	TRBD1	TRBV20-1	TRBJ2-1	TGCAGTGCTAGCAGGGGGTTCAATGAGCAGTTCTTC	CSASRGFNEQFF
.	TRBD1	TRBV20-1	TRBJ2-3	TGCAGTGCACTAACAGGGGGTGATACGCAGTATTTT	CSALTGGDTQYF
few	.	TRBV6-6	TRBJ2-1	TGTGCCACCGAACGGGGTGAGCAGTTCTTC	CATERGEQFF
many	TRBD2	TRBV12-3/TRBV12-4	TRBJ2-3	TGTGCCAGCCTTTGGACCGGGCTAGCGGGTACAGATACGCAGTATTTT	CASLWTGLAGTDTQYF
.	.	TRBV7-9	TRBJ2-2	TGTGCCAGCAGCTTCGCCCACGGGGAGCTGTTTTTT	CASSFAHGELFF
many	.	TRBV2	TRBJ2-1	TGTGCCAGCAGCACGCGCAATGAGCAGTTCTTC	CASSTRNEQFF
.	.	TRBV6-2/TRBV6-3	TRBJ2-3	TGTGCCAGCAGTTACTCGAGCGATACGCAGTATTTT	CASSYSSDTQYF
.	.	TRBV15	TRBJ2-7	TGTGCCACCAGCGACCTGGTGAGGGGCGAGCAGTACTTC	CATSDLVRGEQYF
.	.	TRBV15	TRBJ2-7	TGTGCCACCAGCAGAGATGGCAGAGACTACGAGCAGTACTTC	CATSRDGRDYEQYF
few	TRBD2	TRBV3-1	TRBJ2-1	TGTGCCAGCAGCCTCCGGACTAGCGGGCTCTACAATGAGCAGTTCTTC	CASSLRTSGLYNEQFF
few	TRBD2	TRBV20-1	TRBJ2-5	TGCAGTGCTAGCGGGACTAGCGGGAGGGAGACCCAGTACTTC	CSASGTSGRETQYF
few	TRBD2	TRBV6-5	TRBJ2-7	TGTGCCAGCAGTTACAGGGGCGGGAGAGGCCACGAGCAGTACTTC	CASSYRGGRGHEQYF
few	.	TRBV5-1	TRBJ2-2	TGCGCCAGCAGGCCAGGGGTTGGCACCGGGGAGCTGTTTTTT	CASRPGVGTGELFF
many	.	TRBV5-5	TRBJ2-1	TGTGCCAGCAGCGGAGGATACTACAATGAGCAGTTCTTC	CASSGGYYNEQFF
many	TRBD2	TRBV7-9	TRBJ2-5	TGTGCCAGCAGCTTGGGGACTATGGGAGGAGAGACCCAGTACTTC	CASSLGTMGGETQYF
many	.	TRBV15	TRBJ1-1	TGTGCCACCAGCAAAGACACTGAAGCTTTCTTT	CATSKDTEAFF
few	TRBD1	TRBV18	TRBJ2-3	TGTGCCAGCTCACCGGGACAGACCGACACAGATACGCAGTATTTT	CASSPGQTDTDTQYF
.	.	TRBV4-1	TRBJ1-1	TGCGCCAGCAGCCAAGATCCAACAGCTCTTGAAGCTTTCTTT	CASSQDPTALEAFF
few	.	TRBV9	TRBJ2-1	TGTGCCAGCAGCGTAGATGGTAGTCGAAGCTCCTACAATGAGCAGTTCTTC	CASSVDGSRSSYNEQFF
many	.	TRBV5-1	TRBJ2-3	TGCGCCAGCAGCTTGGGGATTGACCGGAGCACAGATACGCAGTATTTT	CASSLGIDRSTDTQYF
.	.	TRBV6-5	TRBJ2-2	TGTGCCAGCAGTTACTCGCGCGGGTTCACCGGGGAGCTGTTTTTT	CASSYSRGFTGELFF
few	TRBD1	TRBV4-2	TRBJ2-3	TGTGCCAGCAGCAAGGGACAGTTCACAGATACGCAGTATTTT	CASSKGQFTDTQYF
few	.	TRBV7-8	TRBJ2-5	TGTGCCAGCAGCTCAAAGCCGGGACATGGAGAGACCCAGTACTTC	CASSSKPGHGETQYF
many	.	TRBV29-1	TRBJ2-1	TGCAGCGTTGAAAGAGGGGTCACCTACAATGAGCAGTTCTTC	CSVERGVTYNEQFF
.	.	TRBV18	TRBJ2-7	TGTGCCAGCTCACCGACCCTTGGGGTGGGTTACGAGCAGTACTTC	CASSPTLGVGYEQYF
few	TRBD1	TRBV5-1	TRBJ2-3	TGCGCCAGCAGCTTGGGGCTGACAGGGAGCGGCGCAGATACGCAGTATTTT	CASSLGLTGSGADTQYF
many	.	TRBV6-5	TRBJ2-1	TGTGCCAGCAGTCCTCTCGAGGGCGGGTACAATGAGCAGTTCTTC	CASSPLEGGYNEQFF
.	.	TRBV5-1	TRBJ2-4	TGCGCCAGCAGCTCGGGACTAGCCAAAAACATTCAGTACTTC	CASSSGLAKNIQYF
few	TRBD1	TRBV14	TRBJ1-4	TGTGCCAGCAGCCTCTTAGGACAGGGGCATAAACTGTTTTTT	CASSLLGQGHKLFF
.	TRBD1	TRBV4-2	TRBJ2-7	TGTGCCAGCAGCCAGACCCCCGGACAGGGAGCCTCCTACGAGCAGTACTTC	CASSQTPGQGASYEQYF
.	.	TRBV24-1	TRBJ2-1	TGTGCCACCGAAACGGACATTCCGGCCGGGGATGAGCAGTTCTTC	CATETDIPAGDEQFF
few	.	TRBV9	TRBJ2-5	TGTGCCAGCAGCGCTCAGAACCAAGAGACCCAGTACTTC	CASSAQNQETQYF
.	.	TRBV7-2	TRBJ2-2	TGTGCCAGCAGCTCCGCCAACGGCCCGAACACCGGGGAGCTGTTTTTT	CASSSANGPNTGELFF
.	TRBD1	TRBV10-3	TRBJ2-7	TGTGCCATCAGTACCGGGACAGGGGTGAACTACGAGCAGTACTTC	CAISTGTGVNYEQYF
.	TRBD1	TRBV6-2/TRBV6-3	TRBJ2-2	TGTGCCAGCAGTTACGGGACAGGAGACACCGGGGAGCTGTTTTTT	CASSYGTGDTGELFF
many	TRBD1	TRBV12-3/TRBV12-4	TRBJ1-1	TGTGCCAGCGGGAACAGGGGCGAAGCTTTCTTT	CASGNRGEAFF
many	.	TRBV18	TRBJ2-3	TGTGCCAGCTCACCACCGACAACGGGGTCGGAGTATTTT	CASSPPTTGSEYF
many	TRBD1	TRBV29-1	TRBJ2-2	TGCAGCGTTGCTAGGGACAGGGTGCCCAACACCGGGGAGCTGTTTTTT	CSVARDRVPNTGELFF
.	TRBD2	TRBV4-2	TRBJ2-3	TGTGCCAGCAGCCCCCCCCTGCACGCGGGGGTTTCCACAGATACGCAGTATTTT	CASSPPLHAGVSTDTQYF
few	.	TRBV10-3	TRBJ1-5	TGTGCCATCCTACAGCGACAGGCCCAGCATTTT	CAILQRQAQHF
few	.	TRBV12-3/TRBV12-4	TRBJ2-7	TGTGCCAGCAGTCGCGGAGGGAACGAGCAGTACTTC	CASSRGGNEQYF